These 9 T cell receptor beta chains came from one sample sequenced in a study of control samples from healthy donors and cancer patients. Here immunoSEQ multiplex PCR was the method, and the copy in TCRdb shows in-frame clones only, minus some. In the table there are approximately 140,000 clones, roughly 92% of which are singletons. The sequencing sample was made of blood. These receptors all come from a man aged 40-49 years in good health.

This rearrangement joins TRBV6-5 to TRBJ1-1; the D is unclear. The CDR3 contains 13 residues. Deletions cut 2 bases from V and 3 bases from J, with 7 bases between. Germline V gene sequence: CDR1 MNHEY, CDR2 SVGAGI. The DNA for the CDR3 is TGTGCCAGCAGTTACAACAGCTACACTGAAGCTTTCTTT. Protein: CASSYNSYTEAFF.

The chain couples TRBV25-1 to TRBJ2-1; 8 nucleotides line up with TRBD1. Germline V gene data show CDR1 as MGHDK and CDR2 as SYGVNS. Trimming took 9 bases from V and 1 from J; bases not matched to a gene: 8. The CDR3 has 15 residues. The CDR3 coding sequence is TGTGCCAGTTTGCCCCGGACAGGGTCCTACAATGAGCAGTTCTTC. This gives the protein CASLPRTGSYNEQFF.

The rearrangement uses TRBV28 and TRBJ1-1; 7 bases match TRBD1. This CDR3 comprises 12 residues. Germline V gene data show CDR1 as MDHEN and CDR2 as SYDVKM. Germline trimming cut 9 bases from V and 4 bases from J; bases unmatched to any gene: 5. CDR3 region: CASEGATTEAFF. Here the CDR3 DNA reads TGTGCCAGTGAGGGGGCTACCACTGAAGCTTTCTTT. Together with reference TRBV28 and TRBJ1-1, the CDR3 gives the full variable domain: DVKVTQSSRYLVKRTGEKVFLECVQDMDHENMFWYRQDPGLGLRLIYFSYDVKMKEKGDIPEGYSVSREKKERFSLILESASTNQTSMYLCASEGATTEAFFGQGTRLTVV.

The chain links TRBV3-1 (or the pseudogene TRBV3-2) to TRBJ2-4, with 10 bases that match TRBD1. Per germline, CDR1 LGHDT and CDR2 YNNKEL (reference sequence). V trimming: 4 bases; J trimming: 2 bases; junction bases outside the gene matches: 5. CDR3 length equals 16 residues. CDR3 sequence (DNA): TGTGCCAGCAGCCCGGGACAGGGGAGGTCCAAAAACATTCAGTACTTC. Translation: CASSPGQGRSKNIQYF.

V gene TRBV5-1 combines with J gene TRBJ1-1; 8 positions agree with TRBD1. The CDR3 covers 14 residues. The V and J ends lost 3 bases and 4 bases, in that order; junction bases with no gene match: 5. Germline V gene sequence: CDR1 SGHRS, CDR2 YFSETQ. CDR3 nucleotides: TGCGCCAGCAGCTCCAGGGGGCCGAGCACTGAAGCTTTCTTT. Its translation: CASSSRGPSTEAFF.

CDR3 nucleotides: TGTGCCAGCAGCTTGCCTAGCGGGGGGAATGAGCAGTTCTTC. It translates to CASSLPSGGNEQFF. The chain couples TRBV5-6 to TRBJ2-1, with 11 bases matching TRBD2. The V gene end was trimmed by 1 base and the J gene end by 7 bases; junction bases not matched to a gene: 1. Germline V gene data show CDR1 as SGHDT and CDR2 as YYEEEE. The CDR3 runs to 14 residues.

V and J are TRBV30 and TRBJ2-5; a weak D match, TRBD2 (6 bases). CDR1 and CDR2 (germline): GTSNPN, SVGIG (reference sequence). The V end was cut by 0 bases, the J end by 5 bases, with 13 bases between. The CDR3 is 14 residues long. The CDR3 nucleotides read TGTGCCTGGAGTGTAAGGCAGGCGGGGGAGACCCAGTACTTC. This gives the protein CAWSVRQAGETQYF.

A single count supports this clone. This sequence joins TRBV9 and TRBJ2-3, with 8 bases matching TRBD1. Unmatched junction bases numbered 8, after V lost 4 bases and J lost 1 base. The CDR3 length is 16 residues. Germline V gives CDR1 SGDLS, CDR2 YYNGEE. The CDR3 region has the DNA TGTGCCAGCAGCATCCTGACAGGGGAGGGCACAGATACGCAGTATTTT. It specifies CASSILTGEGTDTQYF. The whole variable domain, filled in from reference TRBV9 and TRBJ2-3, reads DSGVTQTPKHLITATGQRVTLRCSPRSGDLSVYWYQQSLDQGLQFLIQYYNGEERAKGNILERFSAQQFPDLHSELNLSSLELGDSALYFCASSILTGEGTDTQYFGPGTRLTVL.

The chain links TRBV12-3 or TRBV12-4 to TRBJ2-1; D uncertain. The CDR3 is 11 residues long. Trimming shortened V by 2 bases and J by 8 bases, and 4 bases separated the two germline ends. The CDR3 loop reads CASSLLDEQFF. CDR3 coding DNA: TGTGCCAGCAGTTTATTAGATGAGCAGTTCTTC.